Below, one TCR beta chain is given with its context. Its antigen is not identified. The V and J ends lost 4 bases and 5 bases, in that order; junction bases with no gene match: 5. The CDR3 loop spans 14 amino acids. From germline, CDR1 is SGHRS and CDR2 YFSETQ. The source of the sample is a study of T-cell reconstitution after alpha-beta-depleted transplantation in children. Study findings and constraints: From newly produced T cells came most of the T-cell counts and diversity one year after transplant. Surviving thymic progenitors and recipient T cells were the source of high TCRbeta diversity at day 60 in some patients. Approximately two months post-transplant, alpha-beta T cells reportedly originated from several hundred expanded graft clones.

Using unique molecular identifiers, the investigators prepared the TCRbeta library. TCRdb passed the PCR reads through MiXCR, listing each CDR3 protein once. The data contain a few hundred thousand distinct CDR3 sequences, around 15% of them seen just once; the ten biggest clones take up around 28%. This chain links TRBV5-1 with TRBJ2-5, with 10 bases fitting TRBD1. Sequencing used PBMCs, mostly from graft donor cells, obtained 360 days after TCRalphabeta/CD19-depleted stem cell transplant. This receptor was taken from a boy less than two years old who had a stem cell transplant for Wiskott-Aldrich syndrome, so the T cells may come from the graft donor. For the CDR3, the DNA is TGCGCCAGCAGCAAACCGGGACAGGGGGAGACCCAGTACTTC. Its protein is CASSKPGQGETQYF.